Listed below are T cell receptor beta chains from one sample, sequenced in a study of T cell repertoires in cytomegalovirus infection. No cognate antigen is known for these TCRs. TCRdb re-called the reads through MiXCR, storing one row per CDR3 protein. Among about 500,000 distinct CDR3 sequences listed, roughly 34% were seen once. The sequencing used cultured PBMCs, collected from culture after CMV antigen stimulation. All receptors come from a human donor in good health (CMV status not recorded). Some clones in this sample may be carry-over from other donors' samples. CDR3s include the opening cysteine and the closing phenylalanine or tryptophan. A D gene is named only where the DNA matches it firmly. Clone size is stated in some rows and not others, as once, few, many or a class when expanded.

J: TRBJ2-1
size: .
V: TRBV19
D: .
CDR3: CASSIGQINEQFF
DNA: TGTGCCAGTAGTATTGGTCAGATCAATGAGCAGTTCTTC

J: TRBJ2-5
size: many
V: TRBV19
D: .
CDR3: CASGGRETQYF
DNA: TGTGCCAGCGGAGGCCGAGAGACCCAGTACTTC

J: TRBJ1-2
size: few
V: TRBV10-3
D: .
CDR3: CAISVPGDGYTF
DNA: TGTGCCATCAGTGTGCCAGGTGATGGCTACACCTTC

J: TRBJ2-1
size: few
V: TRBV11-2
D: TRBD1
CDR3: CASSFAGQGGQFF
DNA: TGTGCCAGCAGTTTTGCCGGACAGGGCGGCCAGTTCTTC

J: TRBJ1-4
size: few
V: TRBV5-4
D: .
CDR3: CASSLGTGTVTNEKLFF
DNA: TGTGCCAGCAGCTTGGGAACCGGGACGGTTACTAATGAAAAACTGTTTTTT

J: TRBJ2-3
size: .
V: TRBV5-1
D: TRBD2
CDR3: CASGPGLAGADTQYF
DNA: TGCGCCAGCGGACCGGGACTAGCGGGAGCAGATACGCAGTATTTT

J: TRBJ2-7
size: few
V: TRBV19
D: .
CDR3: CASSNLAALYEQYF
DNA: TGTGCCAGTAGTAATCTCGCGGCTCTCTACGAGCAGTACTTC

J: TRBJ2-5
size: .
V: TRBV28
D: TRBD1
CDR3: CASSLPTGAGETQYF
DNA: TGTGCCAGCAGTTTACCTACAGGGGCCGGAGAGACCCAGTACTTC

J: TRBJ1-2
size: .
V: TRBV6-6
D: TRBD1
CDR3: CASRDGTDYGYTF
DNA: TGTGCCAGCAGGGACGGGACAGACTATGGCTACACCTTC

J: TRBJ2-5
size: few
V: TRBV7-2
D: .
CDR3: CASSASTGRGKETQYF
DNA: TGTGCCAGCAGCGCCTCGACAGGGAGGGGAAAAGAGACCCAGTACTTC

J: TRBJ2-1
size: .
V: TRBV7-8
D: TRBD2
CDR3: CASSRPAGGSLF
DNA: TGTGCCAGCAGCAGACCTGCGGGGGGGAGCCTCTTC

J: TRBJ1-2
size: few
V: TRBV7-2
D: TRBD1
CDR3: CASSSGTGLNYTF
DNA: TGTGCCAGCAGCTCCGGGACAGGGTTAAACTACACCTTC

J: TRBJ2-7
size: .
V: TRBV10-2
D: .
CDR3: CANSVTLYEQYF
DNA: TGCGCCAACAGTGTGACACTCTACGAGCAGTACTTC

J: TRBJ2-1
size: few
V: TRBV11-3
D: .
CDR3: CASSLVAFSYNEQFF
DNA: TGTGCCAGCAGCTTAGTTGCCTTCTCCTACAATGAGCAGTTCTTC

J: TRBJ2-1
size: few
V: TRBV7-8
D: .
CDR3: CASSLAGGTEQFF
DNA: TGTGCCAGCAGCTTAGCGGGGGGAACTGAGCAGTTCTTC

J: TRBJ2-7
size: .
V: TRBV6-2/TRBV6-3
D: TRBD2
CDR3: CASSYKGLADYEQYF
DNA: TGTGCCAGCAGTTACAAGGGACTAGCTGATTACGAGCAGTACTTC

J: TRBJ1-2
size: few
V: TRBV12-3/TRBV12-4
D: .
CDR3: CASSSPGYGYTF
DNA: TGTGCCAGCAGTTCGCCGGGCTATGGCTACACCTTC

J: TRBJ2-1
size: .
V: TRBV20-1
D: TRBD2
CDR3: CSARGASGSYNEQFF
DNA: TGCAGTGCTAGGGGCGCCAGCGGGAGTTACAATGAGCAGTTCTTC

J: TRBJ1-1
size: few
V: TRBV7-8
D: .
CDR3: CASRPLGRMNTEAFF
DNA: TGTGCCAGCAGGCCCCTAGGGCGGATGAACACTGAAGCTTTCTTT

J: TRBJ2-1
size: few
V: TRBV7-2
D: .
CDR3: CASSPRGVYNEQFF
DNA: TGTGCCAGCAGCCCAAGGGGGGTCTACAATGAGCAGTTCTTC

J: TRBJ2-2
size: .
V: TRBV7-9
D: TRBD1
CDR3: CASSLVGGSDTGELFF
DNA: TGTGCCAGCAGCTTAGTAGGGGGCAGCGACACCGGGGAGCTGTTTTTT

J: TRBJ1-1
size: .
V: TRBV6-2/TRBV6-3
D: .
CDR3: CASSSQYQNSRHTEAFF
DNA: TGTGCCAGCAGCAGCCAATACCAGAACAGCAGACACACTGAAGCTTTCTTT

J: TRBJ2-3
size: few
V: TRBV4-2
D: .
CDR3: CASSPRGPGTDTQYF
DNA: TGTGCCAGCAGCCCCCGGGGGCCGGGCACAGATACGCAGTATTTT

J: TRBJ1-5
size: .
V: TRBV10-2
D: .
CDR3: CASTQMTNQPQHF
DNA: TGCGCCAGCACACAAATGACTAATCAGCCCCAGCATTTT

J: TRBJ1-1
size: many
V: TRBV7-2
D: .
CDR3: CASSFSVGMNTEAFF
DNA: TGTGCCAGCAGCTTTTCGGTTGGCATGAACACTGAAGCTTTCTTT

J: TRBJ2-1
size: many
V: TRBV7-2
D: .
CDR3: CASSWAGRGASSYNEQFF
DNA: TGTGCCAGCAGCTGGGCGGGAAGGGGCGCGAGCTCCTACAATGAGCAGTTCTTC

J: TRBJ2-2
size: .
V: TRBV12-3/TRBV12-4
D: .
CDR3: CATLSQGPGELFF
DNA: TGTGCCACGCTCTCCCAGGGGCCCGGGGAGCTGTTTTTT

J: TRBJ1-5
size: .
V: TRBV3-1
D: .
CDR3: CASSPGGHDPQPQHF
DNA: TGTGCCAGCAGTCCGGGGGGACACGATCCTCAGCCCCAGCATTTT

J: TRBJ2-5
size: .
V: TRBV2
D: .
CDR3: CASGEATQYF
DNA: TGTGCCAGCGGGGAGGCGACCCAGTACTTC

J: TRBJ1-1
size: many
V: TRBV7-2
D: TRBD1
CDR3: CASSLVGQGLNTEAFF
DNA: TGTGCCAGCAGCTTAGTAGGACAGGGCCTGAACACTGAAGCTTTCTTT

J: TRBJ1-1
size: .
V: TRBV29-1
D: .
CDR3: CSVEETRENTEAFF
DNA: TGCAGCGTTGAAGAAACCCGGGAGAACACTGAAGCTTTCTTT

J: TRBJ2-1
size: .
V: TRBV4-1
D: .
CDR3: CASSQAGTSVGQFF
DNA: TGCGCCAGCAGCCAAGCCGGGACCTCAGTTGGGCAGTTCTTC

J: TRBJ1-2
size: few
V: TRBV6-1
D: .
CDR3: CASSEGSGAGYGYTF
DNA: TGTGCCAGCAGTGAAGGGTCAGGGGCGGGGTATGGCTACACCTTC

J: TRBJ2-3
size: few
V: TRBV6-5
D: TRBD2
CDR3: CASSGLAGGEDTQYF
DNA: TGTGCCAGCAGTGGACTAGCGGGAGGGGAAGATACGCAGTATTTT

J: TRBJ1-5
size: .
V: TRBV20-1
D: .
CDR3: CSARVGVSNQPQHF
DNA: TGCAGTGCTAGAGTGGGTGTAAGCAATCAGCCCCAGCATTTT

J: TRBJ1-1
size: many
V: TRBV27
D: .
CDR3: CASSTYANTEAFF
DNA: TGTGCCAGCAGTACCTATGCCAACACTGAAGCTTTCTTT

J: TRBJ2-2
size: few
V: TRBV7-9
D: .
CDR3: CASSLAGMAGELFF
DNA: TGTGCCAGCAGCTTAGCCGGGATGGCCGGGGAGCTGTTTTTT

J: TRBJ1-2
size: .
V: TRBV11-2
D: .
CDR3: CASSPPHRGDGYTF
DNA: TGTGCCAGCAGCCCCCCTCACCGGGGGGATGGCTACACCTTC

J: TRBJ2-7
size: few
V: TRBV6-1
D: TRBD2
CDR3: CASSVAGVGEQYF
DNA: TGTGCCAGCAGTGTCGCGGGGGTCGGGGAGCAGTACTTC

J: TRBJ2-7
size: many
V: TRBV11-2
D: TRBD2
CDR3: CASRGSGLATYEQYF
DNA: TGTGCCAGCAGGGGCTCGGGACTAGCAACCTACGAGCAGTACTTC

J: TRBJ2-7
size: .
V: TRBV6-1
D: TRBD1
CDR3: CASRIRQGVW
DNA: TGTGCCAGTAGGATACGACAGGGTGTTTGG

J: TRBJ2-5
size: .
V: TRBV7-9
D: TRBD2
CDR3: CASSLGLAGVPETQYF
DNA: TGTGCCAGCAGCTTAGGGCTAGCGGGAGTCCCAGAGACCCAGTACTTC

J: TRBJ1-5
size: few
V: TRBV27
D: .
CDR3: CASSPGAVANQPQHF
DNA: TGTGCCAGCAGTCCGGGGGCAGTCGCAAATCAGCCCCAGCATTTT

J: TRBJ2-3
size: many
V: TRBV7-2
D: .
CDR3: CASSRQRTDTQYF
DNA: TGTGCCAGCAGCCGACAGCGCACAGATACGCAGTATTTT

J: TRBJ1-3
size: .
V: TRBV14
D: .
CDR3: CASSQDNQGSGNTIYF
DNA: TGTGCCAGCAGCCAAGATAATCAGGGTTCAGGAAACACCATATATTTT

J: TRBJ1-2
size: few
V: TRBV7-7
D: .
CDR3: CASSPIPGTANGYTF
DNA: TGTGCTAGCAGCCCGATCCCCGGGACCGCTAATGGCTACACCTTC

J: TRBJ2-2
size: once
V: TRBV20-1
D: TRBD2
CDR3: CSARPGGGTPVELFF
DNA: TGCAGTGCTAGGCCGGGGGGGGGGACCCCGGTGGAGCTGTTTTTT

J: TRBJ1-1
size: .
V: TRBV15
D: TRBD1
CDR3: CATSRPDRGNTEAFF
DNA: TGTGCCACCAGCAGACCCGACAGGGGCAACACTGAAGCTTTCTTT

J: TRBJ1-1
size: few
V: TRBV7-8
D: .
CDR3: CASSSGTLGIVTEAFF
DNA: TGTGCCAGCAGCTCCGGGACCCTAGGGATCGTCACTGAAGCTTTCTTT

J: TRBJ2-2
size: few
V: TRBV7-8
D: .
CDR3: CASSVKRGTGELFF
DNA: TGTGCCAGCAGCGTAAAGAGGGGGACCGGGGAGCTGTTTTTT

J: TRBJ1-1
size: .
V: TRBV7-8
D: .
CDR3: CASSLQGEYGKAFF
DNA: TGTGCCAGCAGTCTACAGGGAGAATACGGAAAAGCTTTCTTT

J: TRBJ2-1
size: .
V: TRBV29-1
D: TRBD2
CDR3: CSVSLAGGEQFF
DNA: TGCAGCGTTTCGCTAGCGGGAGGTGAGCAGTTCTTC

J: TRBJ2-1
size: .
V: TRBV11-3
D: .
CDR3: CASSLDGEGGNEQFF
DNA: TGTGCCAGCAGCTTAGATGGTGAGGGTGGCAATGAGCAGTTCTTC

J: TRBJ1-3
size: .
V: TRBV28
D: .
CDR3: CASTEGLLGNTIYF
DNA: TGTGCCAGCACCGAGGGGCTCCTTGGAAACACCATATATTTT

J: TRBJ2-1
size: .
V: TRBV7-2
D: TRBD2
CDR3: CASSATLAGGPGEQFF
DNA: TGTGCCAGCAGCGCGACACTAGCGGGAGGGCCGGGTGAGCAGTTCTTC

J: TRBJ2-3
size: few
V: TRBV6-2/TRBV6-3
D: TRBD2
CDR3: CASSYPRSGRAADTQYF
DNA: TGTGCCAGCAGTTACCCAAGAAGCGGGAGGGCCGCAGATACGCAGTATTTT

J: TRBJ1-2
size: many
V: TRBV28
D: .
CDR3: CASSLPGSYGYTF
DNA: TGTGCCAGCAGTTTACCAGGGAGCTATGGCTACACCTTC

J: TRBJ1-3
size: .
V: TRBV7-2
D: .
CDR3: CASSPRTNTIYF
DNA: TGTGCCAGCAGCCCTAGGACGAACACCATATATTTT